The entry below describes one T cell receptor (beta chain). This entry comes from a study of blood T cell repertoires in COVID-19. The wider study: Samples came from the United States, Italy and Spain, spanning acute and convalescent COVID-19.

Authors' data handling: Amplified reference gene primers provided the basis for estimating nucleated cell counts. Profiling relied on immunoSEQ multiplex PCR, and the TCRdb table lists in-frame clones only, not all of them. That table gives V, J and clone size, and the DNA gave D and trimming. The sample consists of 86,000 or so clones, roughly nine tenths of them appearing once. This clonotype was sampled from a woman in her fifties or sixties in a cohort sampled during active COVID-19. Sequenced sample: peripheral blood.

The CDR3 DNA sequence: TGTGCCAGCAGCTTGCTTATCCGCCAGGAGCAGTACTTC. Protein sequence: CASSLLIRQEQYF. The chain combines TRBV11-2 with TRBJ2-7; no firm D call. Germline assignment: CDR1 SGHAT and CDR2 FQNNGV. V lost 3 bases and J 7 bases, leaving 13 bases between the germline ends. The CDR3 has 13 amino acids.